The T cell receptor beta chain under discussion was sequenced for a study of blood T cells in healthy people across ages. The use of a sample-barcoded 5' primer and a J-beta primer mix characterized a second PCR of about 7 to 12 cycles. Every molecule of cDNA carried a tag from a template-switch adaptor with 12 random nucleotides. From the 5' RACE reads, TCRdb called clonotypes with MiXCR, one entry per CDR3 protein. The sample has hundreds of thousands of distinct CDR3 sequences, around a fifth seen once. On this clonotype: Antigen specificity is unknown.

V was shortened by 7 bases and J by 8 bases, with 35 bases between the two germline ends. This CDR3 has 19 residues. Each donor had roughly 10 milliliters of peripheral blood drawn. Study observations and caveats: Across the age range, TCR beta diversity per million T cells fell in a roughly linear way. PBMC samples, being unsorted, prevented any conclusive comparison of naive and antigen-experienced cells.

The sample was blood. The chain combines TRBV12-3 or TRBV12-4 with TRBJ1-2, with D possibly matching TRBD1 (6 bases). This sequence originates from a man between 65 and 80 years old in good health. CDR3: CASTRFGRSVQGLPGGYTF. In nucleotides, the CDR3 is TGTGCCAGCACGAGGTTTGGACGCTCTGTACAGGGCCTCCCAGGGGGCTACACCTTC.